A selection of T cell receptor beta chains follows, all from one sample in a study of low-dose radiotherapy and immunotherapy resistance in tumors. TCRdb processed the reads anew with MiXCR; each CDR3 protein has one entry. Of tens of thousands of distinct CDR3 sequences listed, roughly 24% are singletons. The sequences come from PBMCs, collected before treatment. The origin of the receptors is a male donor with prostate cancer. Both conserved end residues are part of each CDR3. Each record gives: clone size, D gene, V gene, J gene, CDR3 protein, CDR3 DNA. A D gene is named only where the DNA matches it firmly. A clone size is listed for some rows: how often the clone was seen (once, few, many), or a class if it is expanded.

size: medium-sized
D: .
V: TRBV28
J: TRBJ2-7
CDR3: CASSTGFYEQYF
DNA: TGTGCCAGCAGCACAGGGTTCTACGAGCAGTACTTC

size: many
D: TRBD1
V: TRBV13
J: TRBJ2-2
CDR3: CASSLDRGTGTAGELFF
DNA: TGTGCCAGCAGCTTAGATCGGGGGACAGGGACCGCCGGGGAGCTGTTTTTT

size: once
D: .
V: TRBV27
J: TRBJ2-7
CDR3: CTSSLDRNRYEQYF
DNA: TGTACCAGCAGTTTGGACAGAAACCGCTACGAGCAGTACTTC

size: many
D: .
V: TRBV7-9
J: TRBJ2-7
CDR3: CASSLQTYEQYF
DNA: TGTGCCAGCAGCTTACAGACCTACGAGCAGTACTTC

size: many
D: .
V: TRBV6-2/TRBV6-3
J: TRBJ2-7
CDR3: CASSYSSDSYEQYF
DNA: TGTGCCAGCAGTTACTCGTCAGACAGCTACGAGCAGTACTTC

size: .
D: .
V: TRBV12-2
J: TRBJ2-1
CDR3: CASRFCSWEAHNEQFF
DNA: TGTGCAAGTCGCTTTTGTAGCTGGGAGGCGCACAATGAGCAGTTCTTC

size: many
D: .
V: TRBV27
J: TRBJ2-7
CDR3: CASSGTNSYEQYF
DNA: TGTGCCAGCAGTGGAACTAACTCCTACGAGCAGTACTTC

size: .
D: .
V: TRBV20-1
J: TRBJ2-7
CDR3: CSAISVEFVGTPYNEQYF
DNA: TGCAGTGCTATCTCAGTAGAGTTTGTAGGGACGCCCTACAATGAGCAGTACTTC

size: many
D: TRBD2
V: TRBV7-2
J: TRBJ2-5
CDR3: CASRPGTSGETQYF
DNA: TGTGCCAGCAGACCCGGGACTAGCGGAGAGACCCAGTACTTC

size: .
D: TRBD1
V: TRBV5-1
J: TRBJ2-1
CDR3: CASSLGQGAYNEQFF
DNA: TGCGCCAGCAGCTTGGGACAGGGGGCTTACAATGAGCAGTTCTTC

size: many
D: .
V: TRBV20-1
J: TRBJ2-5
CDR3: CSGLSPISGQETQYF
DNA: TGCAGTGGACTTTCCCCCATTAGCGGCCAAGAGACCCAGTACTTC

size: .
D: .
V: TRBV10-3
J: TRBJ1-2
CDR3: CAISESWTDLPRRLGYGYTF
DNA: TGTGCCATCAGTGAGTCGTGGACAGACCTTCCTCGCCGGCTAGGGTATGGCTACACCTTC

size: many
D: .
V: TRBV5-5
J: TRBJ1-5
CDR3: CASSPRQNSNQPQHF
DNA: TGTGCCAGCAGTCCAAGGCAGAATAGCAATCAGCCCCAGCATTTT

size: many
D: TRBD2
V: TRBV15
J: TRBJ2-7
CDR3: CATSRRTSSGGEQYF
DNA: TGTGCCACCAGCAGAAGGACTAGCTCCGGCGGCGAGCAGTACTTC

size: many
D: .
V: TRBV4-1
J: TRBJ2-3
CDR3: CASSPQQAEPHNTQYF
DNA: TGCGCCAGCAGCCCCCAACAGGCCGAACCGCACAATACGCAGTATTTT

size: .
D: TRBD2
V: TRBV20-1
J: TRBJ2-1
CDR3: CSASSGLAINEQFF
DNA: TGCAGTGCCTCCTCGGGACTAGCGATCAATGAGCAGTTCTTC

size: many
D: TRBD1
V: TRBV5-1
J: TRBJ2-1
CDR3: CASSLATGQHNEQFF
DNA: TGCGCCAGCAGCTTGGCTACGGGACAGCACAATGAGCAGTTCTTC

size: many
D: TRBD2
V: TRBV10-3
J: TRBJ2-3
CDR3: CAPDGLAGEGSTDTQYF
DNA: TGTGCCCCGGACGGACTAGCGGGAGAGGGGAGCACAGATACGCAGTATTTT